The T cell receptor (beta chain) described here comes from a study of OX40 agonist ivuxolimab in advanced cancers. The length of the CDR3 is 15 residues. The V gene's germline CDR1 is SGHAT and CDR2 FQNNGV. The J segment lost 4 bases and the V segment lost 6 bases, leaving 10 bases of the junction unmatched. This clone was counted only a few times. Clones were read by immunoSEQ multiplex PCR, and TCRdb kept only the in-frame ones, dropping some. The sample has tens of thousands of clones, 90% seen once; the top ten hold roughly 24%. The receptor was isolated from an adult with an advanced solid tumor such as melanoma, head and neck, liver or kidney cancer. The rearrangement uses TRBV11-2 and TRBJ2-7, with 9 positions matching TRBD2. Source: CD4+ or CD8+ T cells sorted from blood, taken in a trial of the OX40 agonist ivuxolimab. The CDR3 protein is CASRDPRGLAYEQYF. CDR3 nucleotide sequence: TGTGCCAGCAGGGACCCGAGAGGACTAGCGTACGAGCAGTACTTC.